This T cell receptor (beta chain) was recovered during a study of blood T cell repertoires in COVID-19. For the study at large: The United States, Italy and Spain supplied acute and convalescent COVID-19 samples. PBMCs, B-cell-depleted T cells, or T cells were the source of the cDNA or gDNA that made up the material.

Original processing methods: Quantification of nucleated cells was approximated via reference gene primer amplification. The data were produced by immunoSEQ multiplex PCR, yet TCRdb's version contains in-frame clones alone and is incomplete. D and trimming were read from the DNA, whereas the V and J calls and clone size are those reported in that table. Among fewer than 85,000 clones listed, roughly 80% were seen once. The germline V gene has CDR1 KGHDR and CDR2 SFDVKD. The CDR3 runs to 17 residues. Between the trimmed V and J ends, which lost 5 bases and 0 bases, there was a span of 15 bases. The sequence derives from a woman in her sixties or seventies with acute or convalescent COVID-19. This chain connects TRBV24-1 to TRBJ1-4; tentative D call: TRBD1 (5 bases). Sample: peripheral blood. CDR3 nucleotides: TGTGCCACCAGTGTTAGCCCAGGGACTTCAACTAATGAAAAACTGTTTTTT. This gives the protein CATSVSPGTSTNEKLFF.